A single sample gave rise to the 18 T cell receptor beta chains below, sequenced in a study of cytomegalovirus exposure and HLA in healthy donors. PCR was performed using 60 Vbeta and 13 Jbeta primers. This table comes from immunoSEQ multiplex PCR, and its TCRdb copy is limited to in-frame clones, with some not included. Counted here are approximately 150,000 clones, roughly 78% occurring once; the ten biggest clones make up around 6.3%. The material sequenced was PBMCs. The receptors come from a man between 45 and 60 years old in good health and CMV-seropositive.

The chain recombines TRBV7-2 with TRBJ2-3; D is perhaps TRBD2 (6 bases). Germline CDR1 and CDR2: SGHTA and FQGNSA. The CDR3 is 15 residues long. Trimming took off 4 bases at V and 6 bases at J, with 17 bases between the two ends. The CDR3 bases are TGTGCCAGCAGCTCGACTAGTGGGTCTCAGGATACGCAGTATTTT. Its protein is CASSSTSGSQDTQYF.

The chain has TRBV27 and TRBJ2-1; 7 bases align to TRBD2. CDR3 length: 15 amino acids. J lost 1 base, V lost 2 bases, and 2 bases had no gene match. Germline CDR1 is MNHEY and CDR2 is SMNVEV (reference sequence). CDR3 sequence (DNA): TGTGCCAGCAGTTTAGCGGGAGAATCCTACAATGAGCAGTTCTTC. The encoded protein is CASSLAGESYNEQFF.

This clone appeared once. The J gene is TRBJ1-1, the V gene TRBV7-9; no clear D. V dropped 5 bases and J dropped 4 bases, with 8 bases sitting between them. The CDR3 covers 12 residues. Germline V gene lookup returns CDR1 SEHNR and CDR2 FQNEAQ (reference sequence). CDR3 in amino acids: CASSLYLTEAFF. The DNA for the CDR3 is TGTGCCAGCAGCCTCTACCTCACTGAAGCTTTCTTT.

This clone occurred a few times. The chain carries TRBV27 and TRBJ1-4; D is perhaps TRBD1 (5 bases). Germline CDR1 MNHEY, CDR2 SMNVEV (reference sequence). The V and J ends lost 5 bases and 3 bases respectively, with 10 bases between them. This CDR3 has 14 residues. This CDR3 reads CASSRGSANEKLFF. In DNA form, the CDR3 reads TGTGCCAGCAGTAGGGGTTCGGCTAATGAAAAACTGTTTTTT.

V and J are TRBV10-1 and TRBJ1-6, with 8 bases matching TRBD1. Germline values: CDR1 WNHNN, CDR2 SYGVQD (reference sequence). This CDR3 has 13 residues. Trimming cost V 5 bases and J 8 bases; bases outside gene matches: 2. The CDR3 is CASSQDRDSPLHF. CDR3 DNA sequence: TGCGCCAGCAGTCAGGACAGGGATTCACCCCTCCACTTT.

The chain joins TRBV5-1 to TRBJ2-1, with D perhaps matching TRBD1 (5 bases). V was pared by 4 bases and J by 7 bases, with 18 bases between. In germline, CDR1 is SGHRS, CDR2 YFSETQ. The CDR3 has 15 amino acids. The CDR3 reads CASSRPISRANEQFF. CDR3 nucleotides: TGCGCCAGCAGCAGACCAATCTCCAGGGCTAATGAGCAGTTCTTC.

This clone appeared many times. The chain combines TRBV7-8 with TRBJ2-7; 15 nucleotides match TRBD2. V lost 5 bases, J lost 5 bases, and 10 bases stayed unmatched. The CDR3 has 17 amino acids. The germline V gene has CDR1 SGHVS and CDR2 FQNEAQ. The CDR3 bases are TGTGCCAGCAGCCTAGGACTAGCGGGAGGGCCAGTTCACGAGCAGTACTTC. Its protein product is CASSLGLAGGPVHEQYF.

This rearrangement joins TRBV5-1 to TRBJ2-1, with 8 bases that match TRBD2. The V gene end was trimmed by 4 bases and the J gene end by 0 bases; junction bases not matched to a gene: 6. Looked up from germline, CDR1 is SGHRS and CDR2 is YFSETQ. The CDR3 is made up of 16 amino acids. The CDR3 here is CASSSTSGSSYNEQFF. CDR3 sequence (DNA): TGCGCCAGCAGCAGTACTAGCGGAAGCTCCTACAATGAGCAGTTCTTC.

This chain joins TRBV27 and TRBJ2-2, with D possibly matching TRBD2 (5 bases). The V gene's germline CDR1 is MNHEY and CDR2 SMNVEV (reference sequence). The V and J ends lost 3 bases and 4 bases respectively, with 12 bases between them. The CDR3 runs to 15 residues. This CDR3 is CASSFRGKGTGELFF. Written as DNA, the CDR3 is TGTGCCAGCAGTTTCCGAGGGAAGGGCACCGGGGAGCTGTTTTTT.

This chain links TRBV27 with TRBJ1-2; TRBD1 agrees at 8 bases. Germline trimming cut 0 bases from V and 5 bases from J; bases unmatched to any gene: 8. The CDR3 runs 16 residues. Germline V gene data show CDR1 as MNHEY and CDR2 as SMNVEV (reference sequence). The CDR3 DNA follows: TGTGCCAGCAGTTTATCGGCAGGGGGCCTGTGGTATGGCTACACCTTC. As protein: CASSLSAGGLWYGYTF.

This chain links TRBV10-3 with TRBJ2-7, with D uncertain. Per the germline V gene, CDR1 is ENHRY and CDR2 is SYGVKD. This CDR3 spans 12 amino acids. The V and J ends lost 0 bases and 6 bases respectively, with 6 bases between them. The CDR3 reads CAISESEVEQYF. The CDR3 region has the DNA TGTGCCATCAGTGAGTCTGAGGTCGAGCAGTACTTC.

The rearrangement links TRBV28 to TRBJ1-4; no clear D gene. The CDR3 loop spans 16 amino acids. Trimming removed 6 bases from V and 6 bases from J, with 20 bases in between. Germline V gives CDR1 MDHEN, CDR2 SYDVKM. CDR3 sequence: CASSSPPREWDEKLFF. The CDR3, as DNA: TGTGCCAGCAGCTCTCCCCCCCGGGAGTGGGATGAAAAACTGTTTTTT.

As regards this clone: Different DNA sequences within this sample yield the same CDR3. The chain carries TRBV19 and TRBJ1-5, with 7 bases fitting TRBD1. Unmatched junction bases numbered 6, after V lost 5 bases and J lost 5 bases. CDR3 length: 14 residues. Per germline, CDR1 LNHDA and CDR2 SQIVND (reference sequence). The CDR3 DNA sequence: TGTGCCAGTAGTCCCCGGACAGGAGATCAGCCCCAGCATTTT. It is translated as CASSPRTGDQPQHF.

This chain joins TRBV19 and TRBJ1-2; 7 positions match TRBD1. Trimming cost V 5 bases and J 5 bases; bases outside gene matches: 8. The germline V gene encodes CDR1 LNHDA and CDR2 SQIVND (reference sequence). The CDR3 totals 14 residues. CDR3 loop: CASSPATGRYGYTF. CDR3 nucleotide sequence: TGTGCCAGTAGTCCCGCGACAGGGCGTTATGGCTACACCTTC.

V is TRBV6-1 and J is TRBJ2-2, with TRBD2 identical over 10 bases. CDR1 is MNHNS, CDR2 SASEGT, per germline. With V trimmed by 7 bases and J by 1 base, 3 bases remained unmatched. There are 15 residues in the CDR3. The CDR3 nucleotides are TGTGCCAGCACTAGCGGGGGACTGAACACCGGGGAGCTGTTTTTT. Residues: CASTSGGLNTGELFF.

The V gene is TRBV19, the J gene TRBJ1-2, with TRBD1 matching over 10 bases. Germline-derived CDR1 and CDR2 are LNHDA and SQIVND (reference sequence). The CDR3 has 12 residues. The junction had 4 bases not matched to a gene; V was cut back by 6 bases and J by 9 bases. This CDR3 is CASRGDRGSYTF. The CDR3, as DNA: TGTGCCAGTAGGGGGGACAGGGGTAGCTACACCTTC. The full variable domain, its missing parts supplied by reference TRBV19 and TRBJ1-2, is DGGITQSPKYLFRKEGQNVTLSCEQNLNHDAMYWYRQDPGQGLRLIYYSQIVNDFQKGDIAEGYSVSREKKESFPLTVTSAQKNPTAFYLCASRGDRGSYTFGSGTRLTVV.

The chain combines TRBV29-1 with TRBJ1-2; D is unresolved. Germline V gene lookup returns CDR1 SQVTM and CDR2 ANQGSEA. The CDR3 has 13 residues. Between the trimmed V and J ends, which lost 7 bases and 2 bases, there was a span of 14 bases. This CDR3 is CSAGVAANYGYTF. CDR3 bases: TGCAGCGCCGGGGTGGCGGCAAACTATGGCTACACCTTC.

The V gene is TRBV7-2, the J gene TRBJ2-1; 10 bases are shared with TRBD1. This CDR3 region has 16 residues. Germline-derived CDR1 and CDR2 are SGHTA and FQGNSA. Losses at the gene ends were 5 bases for V and 3 bases for J; bases not matched to a gene: 7. The CDR3 loop is CASSRSGQGVYNEQFF. As DNA, the CDR3 is TGTGCCAGCAGCCGGAGCGGACAGGGGGTCTACAATGAGCAGTTCTTC. The full variable domain, its missing parts supplied by reference TRBV7-2 and TRBJ2-1, is GAGVSQSPSNKVTEKGKDVELRCDPISGHTALYWYRQSLGQGLEFLIYFQGNSAPDKSGLPSDRFSAERTGGSVSTLTIQRTQQEDSAVYLCASSRSGQGVYNEQFFGPGTRLTVL.